Below are 22 T cell receptor beta chains sequenced from a single sample in a study of spatial heterogeneity in lung cancer. MiXCR, applied by TCRdb to the 5' RACE reads, yields one record per CDR3 protein. Of around 24,000 distinct CDR3 sequences in the sample, 7% are singletons; the top ten hold roughly an eighth. As to time point: sample taken at primary tumor resection. The sequencing used PBMCs, collected at surgery. The receptor set was obtained from a male donor with early-stage non-small cell lung cancer.

This clonotype has at least ten counts. The chain employs TRBV28 and TRBJ1-6, with D tentatively TRBD1 (6 bases). Germline CDR1 and CDR2: MDHEN and SYDVKM. Deletions cut 6 bases from V and 0 bases from J, with 9 bases between. The CDR3 totals 15 residues. The CDR3 region is CASRQGSSYNSPLHF. The CDR3 DNA follows: TGTGCCAGCAGACAGGGAAGCTCCTATAATTCACCCCTCCACTTT.

The chain recombines TRBV14 with TRBJ1-5; 7 bases line up with TRBD1. The V segment lost 4 bases and the J segment 4 bases; nucleotides outside the gene matches: 4. The CDR3 is 14 residues long. The germline V gene has CDR1 SGHDN and CDR2 FVKESK. The CDR3 DNA reads as TGTGCCAGCAGCCGGACAGGCCCTAATCAGCCCCAGCATTTT. It specifies CASSRTGPNQPQHF.

This clonotype was seen repeatedly, ten times or more. This sequence joins TRBV10-3 and TRBJ2-2; tentatively, D is TRBD2 (5 bases). The germline gives CDR1 ENHRY, CDR2 SYGVKD. The germline V and J ends were trimmed by 9 bases and 0 bases, with 17 bases remaining between them. The CDR3 totals 16 residues. This CDR3 reads CAIQVGVSANTGELFF. The CDR3 coding sequence is TGTGCCATACAAGTCGGGGTCAGCGCGAACACCGGGGAGCTGTTTTTT.

The V gene is TRBV5-5, the J gene TRBJ2-3; 9 bases agree with TRBD2. J was trimmed by 4 bases and V by 4 bases; bases with no gene match: 7. This CDR3 comprises 15 residues. Germline CDR1 SGHKS, CDR2 YYEKEE (reference sequence). The chain's CDR3 is CASSTWTSDSDTQYF. For the CDR3, the DNA is TGTGCCAGCAGCACCTGGACTAGCGACTCAGATACGCAGTATTTT.

This clonotype was seen more than once but under ten times. The V and J genes are TRBV5-1 and TRBJ1-1; 9 positions agree with TRBD1. V dropped 0 bases and J dropped 4; count of bases not matched to a gene: 13. CDR3 length: 18 residues. Germline CDR1 reads SGHRS; CDR2 reads YFSETQ. Written as DNA, the CDR3 is TGCGCCAGCAGCTTGGCGGGGACAGGGAAGGGTATCGGCACTGAAGCTTTCTTT. Amino acids: CASSLAGTGKGIGTEAFF. Full variable domain (rest looked up from reference TRBV5-1 and TRBJ1-1): KAGVTQTPRYLIKTRGQQVTLSCSPISGHRSVSWYQQTPGQGLQFLFEYFSETQRNKGNFPGRFSGRQFSNSRSEMNVSTLELGDSALYLCASSLAGTGKGIGTEAFFGQGTRLTVV.

In this sample, this clonotype turned up many times. The chain couples TRBV5-6 to TRBJ1-1, with D possibly matching TRBD1 (5 bases). CDR1 and CDR2 from the germline V gene are SGHDT and YYEEEE. V lost 1 base, J lost 2 bases, and 15 bases lay in between. The CDR3 length is 16 residues. The CDR3: CASSLSTAPTNTEAFF. CDR3 in DNA: TGTGCCAGCAGCTTGTCGACAGCCCCGACAAACACTGAAGCTTTCTTT.

The genes are TRBV11-2 and TRBJ2-1; 7 bases are shared with TRBD1. CDR1 and CDR2 (germline): SGHAT, FQNNGV. V trimming: 5 bases; J trimming: 4 bases; junction bases outside the gene matches: 8. The CDR3 contains 15 residues. CDR3 nucleotide sequence: TGTGCCAGCAGCCTACGGGACAGCGTATACAATGAGCAGTTCTTC. The encoded protein is CASSLRDSVYNEQFF.

The rearrangement uses TRBV6-6 and TRBJ1-6, with 8 bases that match TRBD1. In germline, CDR1 is MNHNY, CDR2 SVGAGI (reference sequence). The CDR3 totals 15 residues. V shed 5 bases, J shed 7 bases, and the junction held 7 bases outside the gene matches. CDR3 residues: CASSDMTGANSPLHF. For the CDR3, the DNA is TGTGCCAGCAGTGATATGACAGGGGCCAATTCACCCCTCCACTTT.

By share of the sample, this clonotype is medium-sized (0.01 to 0.1%). The gene calls are TRBV6-2 or TRBV6-3 and TRBJ2-5; possibly TRBD1 for D (6 bases). V lost 6 bases, J lost 3 bases, and 8 bases lay in between. CDR1 MNHEY and CDR2 SVGEGT come from the germline V gene. CDR3 length equals 12 residues. The CDR3 sequence is CASSPGEETQYF. CDR3 DNA sequence: TGTGCCAGCAGCCCAGGGGAAGAGACCCAGTACTTC.

This clonotype was picked up many times. The rearrangement links TRBV6-5 to TRBJ2-7, with a weak D call TRBD2 (6 bases). Between the trimmed V and J ends, which lost 9 bases and 2 bases, there was a span of 17 bases. This CDR3 region has 14 residues. Per the germline V gene, CDR1 is MNHEY and CDR2 is SVGAGI. CDR3 sequence reads: CARLEGATPYEQYF. DNA for the CDR3: TGTGCCAGGTTGGAGGGAGCTACTCCCTACGAGCAGTACTTC.

The chain couples TRBV13 to TRBJ2-1; D may correspond to TRBD1 or TRBD2 (5 bases each). Trimming took 5 bases from V and 6 from J, leaving 17 bases between them. CDR1 is PRHDT, CDR2 FYEKMQ, per germline (reference sequence). The length of the CDR3 is 15 residues. CDR3 sequence reads: CASSLRDLFINEQFF. CDR3 in DNA: TGTGCCAGCAGCCTCAGGGACCTCTTCATCAATGAGCAGTTCTTC.

Ten or more counts support this clonotype. CDR3 amino acids: CASMDRGLQNTGELFF. CDR3 coding DNA: TGTGCCAGCATGGACAGGGGGCTCCAGAACACCGGGGAGCTGTTTTTT. The V and J genes are TRBV2 and TRBJ2-2, with TRBD1 identical over 11 bases. After removal of 7 bases from V and 1 base from J, the junction contained 5 bases not matched to a gene. CDR3 length: 16 residues. Looked up from germline, CDR1 is SNHLY and CDR2 is FYNNEI.

This clonotype was seen repeatedly, ten times or more. CDR3 in amino acids: CASSPIGGSLDEQFF. The CDR3 DNA reads TGTGCCAGCAGCCCCATCGGAGGGAGCCTCGATGAGCAGTTCTTC. This chain links TRBV6-4 with TRBJ2-1, with D possibly matching TRBD2 (6 bases). Per germline, CDR1 MRHNA and CDR2 SNTAGT. The V end was cut by 6 bases, the J end by 8 bases, with 20 bases between. The CDR3 covers 15 residues.

This clonotype occurred a few times. J is TRBJ2-5 and V is TRBV4-2, with 7 bases that match TRBD2. Per germline, CDR1 LGHNA and CDR2 YNFKEQ. The junction had 16 bases not matched to a gene; V was cut back by 5 bases and J by 10 bases. The CDR3 has 15 residues. CDR3 nucleotides: TGTGCCAGCAGCAATGGGGCTAGCGGAAACGAATTCCAGTACTTC. It specifies CASSNGASGNEFQYF.

This clonotype came up many times. This rearrangement joins TRBV10-3 to TRBJ2-4, with 9 bases that match TRBD1. Germline V gene sequence: CDR1 ENHRY, CDR2 SYGVKD. The CDR3 is made up of 13 amino acids. J gave up 9 bases and V 4 bases, and 4 bases lay outside the gene matches. CDR3 amino acids: CAISVDRGGIQYF. The CDR3 DNA reads TGTGCCATCAGTGTGGACAGGGGCGGCATTCAGTACTTC.

This clonotype has ten or more counts. J is TRBJ2-3 and V is TRBV20-1; TRBD2 matches 10 bases. CDR1 DFQATT and CDR2 SNEGSKA come from the germline V gene (reference sequence). The CDR3 has 14 amino acids. After removal of 3 bases from V and 5 bases from J, the junction contained 5 bases not matched to a gene. CDR3 region: CSARLAGAKDTQYF. CDR3 sequence (DNA): TGCAGTGCTAGGCTAGCGGGAGCGAAAGATACGCAGTATTTT.

This clonotype was observed many times. The chain uses TRBV20-1 and TRBJ2-3, with 14 bases aligning to TRBD2. This CDR3 spans 15 amino acids. CDR1 is DFQATT, CDR2 SNEGSKA, per germline (reference sequence). The V gene end was trimmed by 5 bases and the J gene end by 8 bases; junction bases not matched to a gene: 9. The CDR3: CSAPAGLAGEGTQYF. Written as DNA, the CDR3 is TGCAGTGCTCCCGCGGGACTAGCGGGAGAAGGTACGCAGTATTTT.

The table lists this clonotype with a few counts. The J gene is TRBJ2-1, the V gene TRBV5-1; TRBD1 might be the D (6 bases). The V end was cut by 4 bases, the J end by 8 bases, with 10 bases between. Germline lookup yields CDR1 SGHRS and CDR2 YFSETQ. The CDR3 sequence is 12 residues long. This chain's CDR3 is CASSVQGHEQFF. The CDR3 DNA is TGCGCCAGCAGCGTACAGGGTCATGAGCAGTTCTTC.

The sample holds a few counts of this clonotype. The J gene is TRBJ1-2, the V gene TRBV5-6; unclear D gene. This CDR3 region has 13 residues. Deletions cut 1 base from V and 8 bases from J, with 12 bases between. The germline gives CDR1 SGHDT, CDR2 YYEEEE. CDR3 nucleotide sequence: TGTGCCAGCAGCTTGCCCGACGGACGAGGCTACACCTTC. It specifies CASSLPDGRGYTF.

This sequence joins TRBV20-1 and TRBJ2-5, with a possible D match to TRBD1 (6 bases). The CDR3 consists of 13 residues. Germline CDR1 is DFQATT and CDR2 is SNEGSKA (reference sequence). The germline V and J ends were trimmed by 5 bases and 3 bases, with 13 bases remaining between them. In DNA form, the CDR3 reads TGCAGTGCTCGCAGGGGTTCCGAAGAGACCCAGTACTTC. Its translation: CSARRGSEETQYF.

This clonotype was seen ten or more times. The genes are TRBV20-1 and TRBJ2-7, with D uncertain. Trimming removed 1 base at V and 4 bases at J, with 11 bases between. Germline CDR1 reads DFQATT; CDR2 reads SNEGSKA (reference sequence). This CDR3 has 13 amino acids. The CDR3, as DNA: TGCAGTGCTAGAGTGCCCTTCCATTACGAGCAGTACTTC. Translation: CSARVPFHYEQYF.

In this sample, this clonotype turned up many times. Here the CDR3 DNA reads TGTGCCAGCAGCCCCCGGACAGGAACCTATGGCTACACCTTC. Protein: CASSPRTGTYGYTF. This chain uses TRBV7-9 with TRBJ1-2; TRBD1 matches 7 bases. Germline CDR1 is SEHNR and CDR2 is FQNEAQ (reference sequence). V lost 5 bases, J lost 4 bases, and 7 bases stayed unmatched. The CDR3 extends over 14 amino acids. The whole variable domain, remainder taken from reference TRBV7-9 and TRBJ1-2, is DTGVSQNPRHKITKRGQNVTFRCDPISEHNRLYWYRQTLGQGPEFLTYFQNEAQLEKSRLLSDRFSAERPKGSFSTLEIQRTEQGDSAMYLCASSPRTGTYGYTFGSGTRLTVV.